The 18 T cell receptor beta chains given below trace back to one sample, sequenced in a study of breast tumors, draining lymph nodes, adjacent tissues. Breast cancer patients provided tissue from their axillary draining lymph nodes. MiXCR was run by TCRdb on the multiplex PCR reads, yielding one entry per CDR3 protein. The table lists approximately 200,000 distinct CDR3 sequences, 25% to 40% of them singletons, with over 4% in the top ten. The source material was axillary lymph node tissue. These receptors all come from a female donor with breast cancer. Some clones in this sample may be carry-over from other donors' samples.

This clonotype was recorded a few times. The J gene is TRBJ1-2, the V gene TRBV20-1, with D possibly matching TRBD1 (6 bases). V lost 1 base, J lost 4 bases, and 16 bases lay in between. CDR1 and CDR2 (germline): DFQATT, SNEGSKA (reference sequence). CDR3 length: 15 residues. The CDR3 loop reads CSARGGARRAYGYTF. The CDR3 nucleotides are TGCAGTGCTAGAGGGGGGGCCCGAAGGGCCTATGGCTACACCTTC.

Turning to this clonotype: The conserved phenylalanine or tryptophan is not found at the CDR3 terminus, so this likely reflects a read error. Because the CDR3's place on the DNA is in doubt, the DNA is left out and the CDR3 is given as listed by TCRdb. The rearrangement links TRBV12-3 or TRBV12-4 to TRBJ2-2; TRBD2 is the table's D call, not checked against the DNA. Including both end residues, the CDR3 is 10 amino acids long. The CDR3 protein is CASSPTRGLA.

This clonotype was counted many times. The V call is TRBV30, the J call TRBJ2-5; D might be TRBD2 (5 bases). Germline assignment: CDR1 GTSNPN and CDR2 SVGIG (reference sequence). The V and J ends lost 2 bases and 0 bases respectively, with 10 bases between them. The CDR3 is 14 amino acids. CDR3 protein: CAWSLGSYQETQYF. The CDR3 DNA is TGTGCCTGGAGTCTAGGGAGCTACCAAGAGACCCAGTACTTC.

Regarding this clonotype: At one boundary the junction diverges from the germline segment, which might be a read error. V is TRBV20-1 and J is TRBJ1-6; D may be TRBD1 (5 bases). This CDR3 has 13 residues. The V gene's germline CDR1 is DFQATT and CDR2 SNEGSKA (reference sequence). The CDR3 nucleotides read TGCAGTGCTCCCGGGGGATATAATTCACTCCTCCGCTTT. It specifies CSAPGGYNSLLRF.

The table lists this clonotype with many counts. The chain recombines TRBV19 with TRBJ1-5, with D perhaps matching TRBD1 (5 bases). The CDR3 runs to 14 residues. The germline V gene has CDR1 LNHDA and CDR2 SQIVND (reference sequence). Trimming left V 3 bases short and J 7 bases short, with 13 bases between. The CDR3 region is CASSIGAPSQPQHF. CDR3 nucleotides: TGTGCCAGTAGTATCGGGGCGCCCAGCCAGCCCCAGCATTTT.

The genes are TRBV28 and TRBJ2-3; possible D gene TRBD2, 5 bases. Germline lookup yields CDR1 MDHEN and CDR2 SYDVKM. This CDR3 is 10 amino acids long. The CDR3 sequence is CGTSTDTQYF. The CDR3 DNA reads TGTGGGACTAGCACAGATACGCAGTATTTT.

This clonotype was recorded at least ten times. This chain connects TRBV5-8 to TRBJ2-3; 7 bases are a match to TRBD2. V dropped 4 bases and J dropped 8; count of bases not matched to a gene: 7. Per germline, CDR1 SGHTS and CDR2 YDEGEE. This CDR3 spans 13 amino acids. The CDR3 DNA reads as TGTGCCAGCAGCATGGGGGGGGTTAGTACGCAGTATTTT. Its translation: CASSMGGVSTQYF.

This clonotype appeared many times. CDR3 loop: CASSSPGSGNQPQHF. CDR3 nucleotide sequence: TGTGCCAGCAGCTCCCCGGGATCGGGCAATCAGCCCCAGCATTTT. The chain employs TRBV6-5 and TRBJ1-5; no firm D call. This CDR3 comprises 15 residues. Germline V gene data show CDR1 as MNHEY and CDR2 as SVGAGI. V lost 6 bases to trimming and J lost 2 bases, with 14 bases between them.

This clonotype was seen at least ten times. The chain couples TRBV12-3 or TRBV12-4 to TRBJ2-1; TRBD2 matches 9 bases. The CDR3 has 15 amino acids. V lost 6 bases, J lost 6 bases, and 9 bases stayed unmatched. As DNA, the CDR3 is TGTGCCAGCAGCCCTAGCGGGACCTCATTCAATGAGCAGTTCTTC. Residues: CASSPSGTSFNEQFF.

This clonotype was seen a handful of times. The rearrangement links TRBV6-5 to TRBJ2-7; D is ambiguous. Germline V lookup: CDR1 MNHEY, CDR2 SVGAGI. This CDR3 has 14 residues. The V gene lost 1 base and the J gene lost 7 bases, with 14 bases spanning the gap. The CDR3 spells CASSYFKGPWEQYF. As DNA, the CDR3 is TGTGCCAGCAGTTACTTCAAAGGACCCTGGGAGCAGTACTTC.

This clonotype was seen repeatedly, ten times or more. The DNA of the CDR3 is TGTGCCAGCTCACAGAACTACGAGCAGTACTTC. This sequence encodes CASSQNYEQYF. V gene TRBV18 combines with J gene TRBJ2-7, with D unresolved. Trimming removed 4 bases at V and 3 bases at J, with 4 bases between. Germline V CDR1 and CDR2: KGHSH, LQKENI. The CDR3 is 11 residues long.

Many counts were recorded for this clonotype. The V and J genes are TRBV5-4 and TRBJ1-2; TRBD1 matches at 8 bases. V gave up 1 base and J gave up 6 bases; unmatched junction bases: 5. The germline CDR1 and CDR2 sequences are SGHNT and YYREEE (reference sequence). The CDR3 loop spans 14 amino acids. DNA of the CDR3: TGTGCCAGCAGCTTGAGGACAGGGATGGATGGCTACACCTTC. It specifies CASSLRTGMDGYTF.

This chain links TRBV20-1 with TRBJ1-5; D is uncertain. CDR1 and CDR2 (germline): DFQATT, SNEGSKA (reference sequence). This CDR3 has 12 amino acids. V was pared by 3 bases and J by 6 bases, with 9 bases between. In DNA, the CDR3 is TGCAGTGCTAGTGGGCCGCCTCAGCCCCAGCATTTT. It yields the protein CSASGPPQPQHF.

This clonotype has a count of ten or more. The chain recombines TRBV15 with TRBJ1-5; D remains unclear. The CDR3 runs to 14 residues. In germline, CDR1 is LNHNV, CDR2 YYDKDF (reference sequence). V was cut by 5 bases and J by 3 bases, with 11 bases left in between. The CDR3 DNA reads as TGTGCCACCAGCGGACTAAAGGCCAATCAGCCCCAGCATTTT. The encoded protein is CATSGLKANQPQHF.

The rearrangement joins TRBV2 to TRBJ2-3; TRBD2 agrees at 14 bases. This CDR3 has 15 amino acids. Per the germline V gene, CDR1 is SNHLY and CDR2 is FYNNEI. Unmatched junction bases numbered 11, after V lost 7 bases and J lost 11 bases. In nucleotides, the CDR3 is TGTGCCAGCACCCGACTAGCGGGGGGGTACAATGAGCAGTATTTT. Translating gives CASTRLAGGYNEQYF.

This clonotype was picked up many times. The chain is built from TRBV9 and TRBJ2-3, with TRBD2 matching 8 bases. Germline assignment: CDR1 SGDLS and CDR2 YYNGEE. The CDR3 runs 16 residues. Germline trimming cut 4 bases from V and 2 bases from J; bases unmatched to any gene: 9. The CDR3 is CASSPGASGYTDTQYF. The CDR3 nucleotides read TGTGCCAGCAGCCCGGGGGCTAGCGGGTACACAGATACGCAGTATTTT.

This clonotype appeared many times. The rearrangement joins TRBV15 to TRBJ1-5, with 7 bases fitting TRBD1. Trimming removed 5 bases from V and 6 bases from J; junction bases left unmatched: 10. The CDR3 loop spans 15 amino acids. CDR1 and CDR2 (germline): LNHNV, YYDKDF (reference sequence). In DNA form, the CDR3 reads TGTGCCACCAGCGTTGGGGGACAGAGACTTCAGCCCCAGCATTTT. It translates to CATSVGGQRLQPQHF.

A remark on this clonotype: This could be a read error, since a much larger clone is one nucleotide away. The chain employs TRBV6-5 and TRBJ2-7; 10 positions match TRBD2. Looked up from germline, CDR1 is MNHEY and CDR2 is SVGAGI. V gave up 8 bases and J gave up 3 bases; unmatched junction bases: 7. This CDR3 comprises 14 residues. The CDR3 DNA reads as TGTGCCAGCGGCGAACGGACTAGCGGCTACGAGCAGTACTTC. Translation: CASGERTSGYEQYF.